A selection of T cell receptor beta chains follows, all from one sample in a study of spatial heterogeneity in lung cancer. TCRdb itself ran the 5' RACE reads through MiXCR, one entry per CDR3 protein. This table has thousands of distinct CDR3 sequences, roughly an eighth appearing once. The material sequenced was lung tumor tissue, taken at surgery. These receptors were obtained from a male donor with early-stage non-small cell lung cancer. CDR3s include the opening cysteine and the closing phenylalanine or tryptophan. A D gene is named only where the DNA matches it firmly. Sizes are listed as once, few, many, or a class for an expanded clone.

D gene: -; V gene: TRBV5-1; clone size: many; J gene: TRBJ1-2; CDR3 DNA: TGCGCCAGCAGCTTGGAGGGCCACGTGAACGACTATGGCTACACCTTC; CDR3 protein: CASSLEGHVNDYGYTF
D gene: TRBD2; V gene: TRBV20-1; clone size: medium-sized; J gene: TRBJ2-5; CDR3 DNA: TGCAGTGCCCAACAGACTAGCGGGAACCAACAAGAGACCCAGTACTTC; CDR3 protein: CSAQQTSGNQQETQYF
D gene: -; V gene: TRBV6-1; clone size: many; J gene: TRBJ1-2; CDR3 DNA: TGTGCCAGCAGGCTACAGGGAATATCTAACTATGGCTACACCTTC; CDR3 protein: CASRLQGISNYGYTF
D gene: -; V gene: TRBV9; clone size: many; J gene: TRBJ2-7; CDR3 DNA: TGTGCCAGCAGCGTAGCAGGGGAGATCTACGAGCAGTACTTC; CDR3 protein: CASSVAGEIYEQYF
D gene: TRBD1; V gene: TRBV19; clone size: many; J gene: TRBJ1-1; CDR3 DNA: TGTGCCAGTAGTATCTCTGGCGGGACAGGGAAAGCTTTCTTT; CDR3 protein: CASSISGGTGKAFF
D gene: TRBD1; V gene: TRBV11-3; clone size: large; J gene: TRBJ1-4; CDR3 DNA: TGTGCCAGCAGCCCCGGGACAGGGGGTGAAAAACTGTTTTTT; CDR3 protein: CASSPGTGGEKLFF
D gene: TRBD2; V gene: TRBV6-4; clone size: medium-sized; J gene: TRBJ2-1; CDR3 DNA: TGTGCCAGCAGTCAATGGCGGGAGGGCCCCAATGAGCAGTTCTTC; CDR3 protein: CASSQWREGPNEQFF
D gene: -; V gene: TRBV3-1; clone size: many; J gene: TRBJ2-3; CDR3 DNA: TGTGCCAGCAGCCAATTTTCGAGGGGGGTTTCGGATACGCAGTATTTT; CDR3 protein: CASSQFSRGVSDTQYF
D gene: -; V gene: TRBV29-1; clone size: medium-sized; J gene: TRBJ2-7; CDR3 DNA: TGCAGCGTTGGAAGGGGCGGGTACGAGCAGTACTTC; CDR3 protein: CSVGRGGYEQYF
D gene: -; V gene: TRBV29-1; clone size: medium-sized; J gene: TRBJ2-1; CDR3 DNA: TGCAGCGTTGAAGAAAAGGAGGGATTACACTCCTACAATGAGCAGTTCTTC; CDR3 protein: CSVEEKEGLHSYNEQFF